These T cell receptor beta chains were read from a single sample in a study of T cell repertoires in cytomegalovirus infection. From the reads, TCRdb called clonotypes with MiXCR, one entry per CDR3 protein. The table shows about 920,000 distinct CDR3 sequences, with under 40% occurring only once. Which antigens these TCRs recognize remains unknown. Sequenced material: cultured CD8+ T cells from PBMCs, taken from culture after CMV antigen stimulation. The receptors originated from a human donor in good health (CMV status not recorded). Some clones in this sample may be carry-over from other donors' samples. Both conserved end residues are part of each CDR3. A D gene is named only where the DNA matches it firmly. Only some rows state a clone size, as once, few, many or a class for expanded clones.

D gene	V gene	clone size	J gene	CDR3 DNA	CDR3 protein
.	TRBV6-5	few	TRBJ1-6	TGTGCCAGCAGTTACTCCTCGACAGCCTCGAATTCACCCCTCCACTTT	CASSYSSTASNSPLHF
TRBD1	TRBV19	.	TRBJ1-2	TGTGCCAGTAGTATAGGTTCCGGACAGGCGAGGGACGGCTACACCTTC	CASSIGSGQARDGYTF
.	TRBV12-5	many	TRBJ2-7	TGTGCTAGTGGTTTGAACGAGCAGTACTTC	CASGLNEQYF
.	TRBV24-1	.	TRBJ2-1	TGTGCCACCAGTGACCAACGGGACAATCACCTGCAGTTCTTC	CATSDQRDNHLQFF
.	TRBV7-2	few	TRBJ1-1	TGTGCCAGCAGCTTAGCCGGGGCTGTGGAAGCTTTCTTT	CASSLAGAVEAFF
TRBD1	TRBV9	.	TRBJ1-2	TGTGCCAGCAGCGTAGATATGGACAGGGTCGATGGCTACACCTTC	CASSVDMDRVDGYTF
.	TRBV19	.	TRBJ1-1	TGTGCCAGTAGTATCCAATCAACTAGAAGTGGCGGCACTGAAGCTTTCTTT	CASSIQSTRSGGTEAFF
.	TRBV4-3	.	TRBJ2-5	TGCGCCAGCAGCCAAGGTTGGAGGGGGGGCCAAGAGACCCAGTACTTC	CASSQGWRGGQETQYF
.	TRBV27	.	TRBJ2-7	TGTGCCACCATCAGAAGGGGTGACCAGTACTTC	CATIRRGDQYF
.	TRBV28	.	TRBJ2-5	TGTGCCAGCAATCCTCCCGGGACTCCAGAGGGGGAGACCCAGTACTTC	CASNPPGTPEGETQYF
TRBD1	TRBV27	.	TRBJ2-5	TGTGCCAGCAGTTTATCGGCAGGGGGCCGAGAGACCCAGTACTTC	CASSLSAGGRETQYF
.	TRBV27	.	TRBJ2-3	TGTGCCAGCCCCCCCCCCGAGGAGGCAGATACGCAGTATTTT	CASPPPEEADTQYF
.	TRBV7-2	many	TRBJ1-1	TGTGCCAGCAGCTCTTCCTTGAACACTGAAGCTTTCTTT	CASSSSLNTEAFF
TRBD1	TRBV29-1	.	TRBJ1-1	TGCAGCGTTCCACAGGGGTGGAGCACTGAAGCTTTCTTC	CSVPQGWSTEAFF
.	TRBV19	.	TRBJ2-4	TGTGCCAGTATGGCGCGGACGTCAATAGCCAAAAACATTCAGTACTTC	CASMARTSIAKNIQYF
TRBD2	TRBV14	.	TRBJ2-1	TGTGCCAGCAGCCAAAGGGCCGGGGGGGCGTTGCATGAGCAGTTCTTC	CASSQRAGGALHEQFF
.	TRBV28	.	TRBJ2-1	TGTGCCAGCAGCCCGAACGCGGGGGAGCAGTTCTTC	CASSPNAGEQFF
.	TRBV10-3	.	TRBJ1-1	TGTGCCATCAGAGAGGACAGTGGCTGGGGGACTGAAGCTTTCTTT	CAIREDSGWGTEAFF
.	TRBV6-6	few	TRBJ1-1	TGTGCCAGCAGTTACGTAGCAGGGAATGAAGCTTTCTTT	CASSYVAGNEAFF
.	TRBV7-9	few	TRBJ2-2	TGTGCCATTATACCAGGCGACACCGGGGAGCTGTTTTTT	CAIIPGDTGELFF
.	TRBV4-1	few	TRBJ2-3	TGCGCCAGCAGCAACCTCCGGGACTTCACAGATACGCAGTATTTT	CASSNLRDFTDTQYF
.	TRBV12-3/TRBV12-4	many	TRBJ1-5	TGTGCCAGCAGCTTACAGGGAGGCAATCAGCCCCAGCATTTT	CASSLQGGNQPQHF
.	TRBV27	.	TRBJ2-3	TGTGCCAGCAGTTTTGTCCAGCCTAGCACAGATACGCAGTATTTT	CASSFVQPSTDTQYF
TRBD1	TRBV10-3	few	TRBJ2-1	TGTGCCATCGGACAGGGTTCGTCCTACAATGAGCAGTTCTTC	CAIGQGSSYNEQFF
.	TRBV27	.	TRBJ1-2	TGTGCCAGCAGTTTGACAGACACTAGGAACTATGGCTACACCTTC	CASSLTDTRNYGYTF
TRBD2	TRBV7-8	.	TRBJ2-2	TGTGCCAGCAGCTCAAGCGGGGGGGTATACACCGGGGAGCTGTTTTTT	CASSSSGGVYTGELFF
.	TRBV10-3	few	TRBJ2-4	TGTGCCATCAGTGAAACATTGGGCAGGGCAGTCAAAAACATTCAGTACTTC	CAISETLGRAVKNIQYF
TRBD2	TRBV5-6	few	TRBJ2-3	TGTGCCAGCAGCTTGGCGGGGGGGAGGCAGTATTTT	CASSLAGGRQYF
TRBD2	TRBV27	few	TRBJ2-1	TGTGCCAGCAACCTCCTAGCGGGGGGGCCCAATGAGCAGTTCTTC	CASNLLAGGPNEQFF
.	TRBV29-1	.	TRBJ1-2	TGCAGCGTTGTAGGCAGGGGTCATACCTTC	CSVVGRGHTF
.	TRBV2	few	TRBJ1-2	TGTGCCAGCAGTGACCCCGACTTGTACTATGGCTACACCTTC	CASSDPDLYYGYTF
TRBD2	TRBV7-2	few	TRBJ2-1	TGTGCCAGCAGCTTAGACTCTCCCTGGACTAGCGGGGGGGCGAATGAGCAGTTCTTC	CASSLDSPWTSGGANEQFF
TRBD1	TRBV25-1	few	TRBJ1-2	TGTGCCAGCAGTTGGGGACAGGAGATGGGCTACACCTTC	CASSWGQEMGYTF
TRBD1	TRBV5-1	.	TRBJ2-1	TGCGCCAGCAGCCGGACAGGGGCCCATGAGCAGTTCTTC	CASSRTGAHEQFF
TRBD2	TRBV13	few	TRBJ2-3	TGTGCCAGCAGACGACTAGCGGGGCCGGGGGATACGCAGTATTTT	CASRRLAGPGDTQYF
.	TRBV5-4	many	TRBJ2-2	TGTGCCAGCAGCTTGAGGCAGGGGAACACCGGGGAGCTGTTTTTT	CASSLRQGNTGELFF
TRBD2	TRBV7-9	.	TRBJ2-3	TGTGCCAGCAGCTCGGGTATAGCGGGGGAGACGCAGTATTTT	CASSSGIAGETQYF
TRBD1	TRBV5-1	.	TRBJ2-1	TGCGCCAGCAGGACTTTAGACAGGGGCCTTTACAATGAGCAGTTCTTC	CASRTLDRGLYNEQFF
TRBD2	TRBV14	.	TRBJ2-1	TGTGCCAGCAGCCAAGAGCTAGCGGGTTCCTACAATGAGCAGTTCTTC	CASSQELAGSYNEQFF
.	TRBV10-3	few	TRBJ2-6	TGTGCCATCAGCCAGACAGTCGCCGGGGCCAACGTCCTGACTTTC	CAISQTVAGANVLTF
.	TRBV7-6	.	TRBJ2-3	TGTGCCAGCAGCCCTAGAGGGGCAGATACGCAGTATTTT	CASSPRGADTQYF
.	TRBV6-2/TRBV6-3	few	TRBJ1-5	TGTGCCAGCAGTTACATACAGACTAATCAGCCCCAGCATTTT	CASSYIQTNQPQHF
TRBD2	TRBV7-9	few	TRBJ2-1	TGTGCCAGCAGCATTCTAGCGGGGGTCAATGAGCAGTTCTTC	CASSILAGVNEQFF
TRBD1	TRBV7-8	.	TRBJ2-5	TGTGCCAGCAGCTTACCCCGCGAGGCGACAGGGTTGGAGACCCAGTACTTC	CASSLPREATGLETQYF
.	TRBV28	few	TRBJ2-1	TGTGCCAGCAGTTTATTCCCCACGGACGCGGAGAATTGGGGGCAGTTCTTC	CASSLFPTDAENWGQFF
.	TRBV5-6	few	TRBJ1-6	TGTGCCAGCAGCGACGCAATCTACTCCTATAATTCACCCCTCCACTTT	CASSDAIYSYNSPLHF